This TCR beta chain was documented in a study of shared clonotypes between healthy human individuals. CDR3 length: 16 residues. Germline V gives CDR1 MNHEY, CDR2 SVGAGI. The junction had 6 bases not matched to a gene; V was cut back by 2 bases and J by 1 base. Execution of the assay was at deep level. Per sorted-subset replicate PCR, input was approximately 210 ng DNA, representing around 28,000 T cell genomes. Clones were read by immunoSEQ multiplex PCR, and TCRdb kept only the in-frame ones, dropping some. The sample records some 2,000,000 clones, 85% to 95% being singletons. This receptor was identified in a young man in good health. The chain has TRBV6-5 and TRBJ1-1, with 8 bases identical to TRBD1. Sequencing used naive CD4+ T cells sorted from blood. The subset here: CD45RA+ positively selected. The CDR3 reads CASSYGRGTGNTEAFF. CDR3 DNA sequence: TGTGCCAGCAGTTACGGTCGGGGGACAGGGAACACTGAAGCTTTCTTT.